This T cell receptor (beta chain) was identified in a study of T-cell reconstitution after alpha-beta-depleted transplantation in children. The CDR3 is 14 amino acids. The germline V and J ends were trimmed by 3 bases and 8 bases, with 14 bases remaining between them. This clonotype was picked up a small number of times. Unique molecular identifiers were used in preparing the TCRbeta library. TCRdb analysed the PCR reads with MiXCR anew, one entry per CDR3 protein. The table lists some 500,000 distinct CDR3 sequences, about 31% of them singletons, with more than 2% in the top ten. The material was PBMCs from the stem cell graft donor, obtained from the stem cell graft. The receptor was isolated from a human donor who donated a stem cell graft to a child with aplastic anemia. The rearrangement uses TRBV12-3 or TRBV12-4 and TRBJ2-1, with a tentative D call TRBD1 (5 bases). The chain's CDR3 is CASSFGQGVDEQFF. CDR3 DNA: TGTGCCAGCAGTTTCGGGCAGGGTGTGGATGAGCAGTTCTTC.